These 8 T cell receptor beta chains originate from one sample sequenced in a study of T cells in Graves' hyperthyroidism and ophthalmopathy. Amplification targeted TCR beta CDR3 regions from RNA transcripts. HTBI primers were the set used in a first-round RT-PCR of the TCR CDR3. TCRdb reprocessed the multiplex PCR reads with MiXCR, giving one entry per CDR3 protein. The sample yields approximately 720,000 distinct CDR3 sequences, around a sixth seen once. Sequencing used blood. All receptors derive from a woman aged 45 to 65 with Graves' hyperthyroidism that later progressed to Graves' ophthalmopathy.

This clonotype appeared a few times. This sequence joins TRBV11-3 and TRBJ2-5; D ambiguous. Trimming took 1 base from V and 3 from J, leaving 12 bases between them. The CDR3 runs 15 residues. Germline V gene lookup returns CDR1 SGHNT and CDR2 YENEEA. The DNA for the CDR3 is TGTGCCAGCAGCTTAGGGTCAGCGTACAAAGAGACCCAGTACTTC. Protein sequence: CASSLGSAYKETQYF.

This clonotype came up many times. The chain uses TRBV11-3 and TRBJ1-1; no clear D. Germline V gene lookup returns CDR1 SGHNT and CDR2 YENEEA. The CDR3 has 12 amino acids. Between the trimmed V and J ends, which lost 1 base and 7 bases, there was a span of 7 bases. The CDR3 loop reads CASSLGLGEAFF. The CDR3 region has the DNA TGTGCCAGCAGCTTAGGTTTGGGTGAAGCTTTCTTT.

The J gene is TRBJ1-2, the V gene TRBV3-1; TRBD1 matches at 9 bases. CDR1 LGHDT and CDR2 YNNKEL come from the germline V gene (reference sequence). The length of the CDR3 is 14 residues. Trimming took 2 bases from V and 6 from J; bases not matched to a gene: 4. The CDR3 DNA sequence: TGTGCCAGCAGCCAATATGGGACAGGGAATGGCTACACCTTC. The encoded protein is CASSQYGTGNGYTF.

The chain uses TRBV4-1 and TRBJ1-2; no reliable D call. The germline V and J ends were trimmed by 1 base and 8 bases, with 8 bases remaining between them. CDR1 MGHRA and CDR2 YSYEKL come from the germline V gene. The CDR3 is made up of 12 amino acids. In nucleotides, the CDR3 is TGCGCCAGCAGCCAAGTTGGTTTAGGCTACACCTTC. The encoded protein is CASSQVGLGYTF.

Ten or more counts support this clonotype. V is TRBV6-5 and J is TRBJ2-2; 7 nucleotides match TRBD1. This CDR3 comprises 16 residues. In germline, CDR1 is MNHEY, CDR2 SVGAGI. Unmatched junction bases numbered 1, after V lost 0 bases and J lost 0 bases. The CDR3 protein is CASSYSQGANTGELFF. In nucleotides, the CDR3 is TGTGCCAGCAGTTACTCTCAGGGGGCGAACACCGGGGAGCTGTTTTTT.

This clonotype was found a few times. V and J are TRBV6-5 and TRBJ2-1, with TRBD2 matching 10 bases. This CDR3 has 15 residues. Trimming cost V 4 bases and J 8 bases; bases outside gene matches: 8. Germline CDR1 is MNHEY and CDR2 is SVGAGI. In DNA form, the CDR3 reads TGTGCCAGCAGTTTAGCGGGGGGAATTGAAGATGAGCAGTTCTTC. Translating it yields CASSLAGGIEDEQFF.

This clonotype turned up a few times. This chain connects TRBV18 to TRBJ2-1; a weak D match, TRBD1 (5 bases). The CDR3 covers 13 residues. Trimming pared 5 bases from V and 10 bases from J, leaving 15 bases between. Germline CDR1 KGHSH, CDR2 LQKENI. CDR3: CASSIDPDREQFF. The CDR3 DNA reads as TGTGCCAGCTCAATTGATCCTGACAGAGAGCAGTTCTTC.

Ten or more counts support this clonotype. This chain links TRBV30 with TRBJ1-1; D gene uncertain. The CDR3 consists of 11 residues. Germline lookup yields CDR1 GTSNPN and CDR2 SVGIG (reference sequence). The ends were cut back, 3 bases at V and 6 bases at J, with 8 bases in the middle. The CDR3 DNA reads as TGTGCCTGGAGCCTAACGGCTGAAGCTTTCTTT. It specifies CAWSLTAEAFF.